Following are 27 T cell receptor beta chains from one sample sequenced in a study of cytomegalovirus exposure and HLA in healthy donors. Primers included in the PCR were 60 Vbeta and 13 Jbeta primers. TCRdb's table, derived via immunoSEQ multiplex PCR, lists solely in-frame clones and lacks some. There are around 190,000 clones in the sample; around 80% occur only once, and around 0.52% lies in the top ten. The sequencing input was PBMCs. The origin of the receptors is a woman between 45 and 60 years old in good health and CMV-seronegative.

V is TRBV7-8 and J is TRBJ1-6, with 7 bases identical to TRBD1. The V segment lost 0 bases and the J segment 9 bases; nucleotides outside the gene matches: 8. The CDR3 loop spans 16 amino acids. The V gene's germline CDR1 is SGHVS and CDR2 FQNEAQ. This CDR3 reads CASSLARQGRSSPLHF. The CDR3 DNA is TGTGCCAGCAGCTTAGCCCGACAGGGAAGGAGTTCACCCCTCCACTTT.

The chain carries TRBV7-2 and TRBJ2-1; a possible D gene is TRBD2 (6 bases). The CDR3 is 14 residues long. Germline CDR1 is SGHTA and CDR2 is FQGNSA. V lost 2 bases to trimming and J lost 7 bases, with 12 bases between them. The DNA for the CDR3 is TGTGCCAGCAGCTTATTCGCGACTAGTAATGAGCAGTTCTTC. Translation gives CASSLFATSNEQFF.

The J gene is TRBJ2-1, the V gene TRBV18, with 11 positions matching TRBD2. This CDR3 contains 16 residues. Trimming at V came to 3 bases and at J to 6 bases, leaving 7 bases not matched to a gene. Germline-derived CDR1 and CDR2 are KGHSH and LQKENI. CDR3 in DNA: TGTGCCAGCTCACCGTTAGCGGGAGGGCTCAGCAATGAGCAGTTCTTC. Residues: CASSPLAGGLSNEQFF.

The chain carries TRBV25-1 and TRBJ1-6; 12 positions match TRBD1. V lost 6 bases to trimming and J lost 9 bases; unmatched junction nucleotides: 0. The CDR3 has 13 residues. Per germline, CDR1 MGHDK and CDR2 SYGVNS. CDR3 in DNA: TGTGCCAGCAGGGGACAGGGGGCTTCACCCCTCCACTTT. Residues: CASRGQGASPLHF.

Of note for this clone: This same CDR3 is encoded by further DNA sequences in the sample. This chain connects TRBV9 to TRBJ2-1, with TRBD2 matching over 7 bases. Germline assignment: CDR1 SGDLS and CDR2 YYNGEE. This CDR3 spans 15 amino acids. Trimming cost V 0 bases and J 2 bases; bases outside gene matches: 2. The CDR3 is CASSVGAGAYNEQFF. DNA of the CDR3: TGTGCCAGCAGCGTAGGGGCGGGAGCCTACAATGAGCAGTTCTTC.

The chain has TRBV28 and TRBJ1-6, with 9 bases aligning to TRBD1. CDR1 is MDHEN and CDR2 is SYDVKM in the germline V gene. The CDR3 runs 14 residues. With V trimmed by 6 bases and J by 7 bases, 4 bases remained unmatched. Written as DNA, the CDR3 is TGTGCCAGCAGCACCGGGACAGGGAATTCACCCCTCCACTTT. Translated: CASSTGTGNSPLHF.

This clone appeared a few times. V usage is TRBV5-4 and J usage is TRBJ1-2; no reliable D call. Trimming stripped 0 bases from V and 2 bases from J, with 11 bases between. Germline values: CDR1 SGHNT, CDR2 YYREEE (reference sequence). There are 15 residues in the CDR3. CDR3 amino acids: CASSLVEALNYGYTF. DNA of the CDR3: TGTGCCAGCAGCTTGGTGGAGGCCCTCAACTATGGCTACACCTTC.

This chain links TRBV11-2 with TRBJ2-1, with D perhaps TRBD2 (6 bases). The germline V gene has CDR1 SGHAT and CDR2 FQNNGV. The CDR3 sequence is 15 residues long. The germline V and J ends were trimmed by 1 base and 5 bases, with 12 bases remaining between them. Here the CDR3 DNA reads TGTGCCAGCAGCTTAGCCTCAGCGGGCCACAATGAGCAGTTCTTC. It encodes CASSLASAGHNEQFF.

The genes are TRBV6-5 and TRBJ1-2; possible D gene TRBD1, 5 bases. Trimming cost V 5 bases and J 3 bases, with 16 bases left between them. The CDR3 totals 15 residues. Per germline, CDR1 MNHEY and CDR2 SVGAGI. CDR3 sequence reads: CASSTLRGRDYGYTF. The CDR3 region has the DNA TGTGCCAGCAGTACCCTGCGGGGGAGGGACTATGGCTACACCTTC.

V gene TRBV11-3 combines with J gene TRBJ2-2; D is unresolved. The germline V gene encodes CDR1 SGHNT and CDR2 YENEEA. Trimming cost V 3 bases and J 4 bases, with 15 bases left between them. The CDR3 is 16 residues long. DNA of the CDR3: TGTGCCAGCAGCTTTCGAACAGCCCCGACCACCGGGGAGCTGTTTTTT. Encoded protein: CASSFRTAPTTGELFF. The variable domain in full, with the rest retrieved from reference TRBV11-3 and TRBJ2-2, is EAGVVQSPRYKIIEKKQPVAFWCNPISGHNTLYWYLQNLGQGPELLIRYENEEAVDDSQLPKDRFSAERLKGVDSTLKIQPAELGDSAVYLCASSFRTAPTTGELFFGEGSRLTVL.

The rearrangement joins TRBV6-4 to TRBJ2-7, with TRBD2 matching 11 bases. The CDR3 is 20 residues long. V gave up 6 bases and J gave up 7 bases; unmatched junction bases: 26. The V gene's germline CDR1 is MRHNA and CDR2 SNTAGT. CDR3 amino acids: CASSGTQTSGNPPLAREQYF. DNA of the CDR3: TGTGCCAGCAGCGGAACCCAGACTAGCGGGAACCCACCCCTAGCTAGAGAGCAGTACTTC.

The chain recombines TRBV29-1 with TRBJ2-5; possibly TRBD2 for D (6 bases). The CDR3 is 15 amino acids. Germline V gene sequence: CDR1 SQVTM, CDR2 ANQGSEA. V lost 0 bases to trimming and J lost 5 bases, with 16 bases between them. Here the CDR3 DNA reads TGCAGCGTTGAAGATCGAAAGGTGGAGGGGGAGACCCAGTACTTC. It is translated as CSVEDRKVEGETQYF. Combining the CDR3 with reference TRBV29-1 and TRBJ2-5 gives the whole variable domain SAVISQKPSRDICQRGTSLTIQCQVDSQVTMMFWYRQQPGQSLTLIATANQGSEATYESGFVIDKFPISRPNLTFSTLTVSNMSPEDSSIYLCSVEDRKVEGETQYFGPGTRLLVL.

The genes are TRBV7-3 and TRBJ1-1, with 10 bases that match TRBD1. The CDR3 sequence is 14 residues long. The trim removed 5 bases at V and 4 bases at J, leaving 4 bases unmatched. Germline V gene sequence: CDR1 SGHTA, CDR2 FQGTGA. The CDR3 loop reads CASSTRQGATEAFF. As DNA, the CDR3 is TGTGCCAGCAGCACCCGACAGGGGGCCACTGAAGCTTTCTTT. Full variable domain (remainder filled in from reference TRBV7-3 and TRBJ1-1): GAGVSQTPSNKVTEKGKYVELRCDPISGHTALYWYRQSLGQGPEFLIYFQGTGAADDSGLPNDRFFAVRPEGSVSTLKIQRTERGDSAVYLCASSTRQGATEAFFGQGTRLTVV.

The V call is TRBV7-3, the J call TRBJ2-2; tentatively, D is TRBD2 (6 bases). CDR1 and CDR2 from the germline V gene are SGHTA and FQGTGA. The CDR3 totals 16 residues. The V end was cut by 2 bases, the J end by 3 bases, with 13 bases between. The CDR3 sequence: CASSLQAGTYTGELFF. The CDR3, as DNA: TGTGCCAGCAGCTTACAAGCCGGGACTTACACCGGGGAGCTGTTTTTT.

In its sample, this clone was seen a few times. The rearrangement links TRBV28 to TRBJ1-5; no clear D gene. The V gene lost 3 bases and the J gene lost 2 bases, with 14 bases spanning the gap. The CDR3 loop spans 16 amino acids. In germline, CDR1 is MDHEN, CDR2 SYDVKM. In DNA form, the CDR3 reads TGTGCCAGCAGTTTTGGCAGGCCCCCGGGCAATCAGCCCCAGCATTTT. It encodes CASSFGRPPGNQPQHF. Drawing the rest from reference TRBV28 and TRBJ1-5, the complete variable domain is DVKVTQSSRYLVKRTGEKVFLECVQDMDHENMFWYRQDPGLGLRLIYFSYDVKMKEKGDIPEGYSVSREKKERFSLILESASTNQTSMYLCASSFGRPPGNQPQHFGDGTRLSIL.

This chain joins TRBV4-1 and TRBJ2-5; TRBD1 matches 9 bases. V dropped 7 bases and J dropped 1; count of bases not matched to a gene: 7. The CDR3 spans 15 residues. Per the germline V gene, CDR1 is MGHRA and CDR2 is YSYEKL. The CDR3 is CASKPGQGPQETQYF. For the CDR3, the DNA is TGCGCCAGCAAACCGGGACAGGGACCCCAAGAGACCCAGTACTTC.

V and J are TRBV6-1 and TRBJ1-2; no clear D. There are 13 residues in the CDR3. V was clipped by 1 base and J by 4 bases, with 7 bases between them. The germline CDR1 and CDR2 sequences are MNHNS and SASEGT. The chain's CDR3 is CASSEGHFYGYTF. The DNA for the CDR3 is TGTGCCAGCAGTGAAGGACACTTCTATGGCTACACCTTC.

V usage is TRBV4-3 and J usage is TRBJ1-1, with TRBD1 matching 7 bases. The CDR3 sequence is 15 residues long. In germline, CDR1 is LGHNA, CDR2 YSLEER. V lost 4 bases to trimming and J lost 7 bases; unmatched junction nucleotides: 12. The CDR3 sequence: CASSPFPDRRVEAFF. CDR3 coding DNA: TGCGCCAGCAGCCCATTCCCGGACAGGCGGGTTGAAGCTTTCTTT.

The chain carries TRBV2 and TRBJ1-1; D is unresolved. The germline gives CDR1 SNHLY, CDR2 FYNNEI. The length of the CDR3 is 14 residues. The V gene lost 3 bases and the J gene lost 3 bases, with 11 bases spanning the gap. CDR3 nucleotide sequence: TGTGCCAGCAGTGACCGGAGACGGGACACTGAAGCTTTCTTT. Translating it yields CASSDRRRDTEAFF.

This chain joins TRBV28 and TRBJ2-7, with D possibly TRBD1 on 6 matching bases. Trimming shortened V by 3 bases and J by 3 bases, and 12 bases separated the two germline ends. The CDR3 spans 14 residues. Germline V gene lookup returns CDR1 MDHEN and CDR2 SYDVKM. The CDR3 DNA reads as TGTGCCAGCAGTTTGACAGGTCAAGGCTACGAGCAGTACTTC. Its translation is CASSLTGQGYEQYF.

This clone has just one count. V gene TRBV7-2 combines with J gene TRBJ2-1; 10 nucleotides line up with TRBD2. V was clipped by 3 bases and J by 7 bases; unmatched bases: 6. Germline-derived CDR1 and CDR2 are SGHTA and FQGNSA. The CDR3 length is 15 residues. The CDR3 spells CASSLQRGGWNEQFF. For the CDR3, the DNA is TGTGCCAGCAGCTTGCAGCGGGGGGGCTGGAATGAGCAGTTCTTC.

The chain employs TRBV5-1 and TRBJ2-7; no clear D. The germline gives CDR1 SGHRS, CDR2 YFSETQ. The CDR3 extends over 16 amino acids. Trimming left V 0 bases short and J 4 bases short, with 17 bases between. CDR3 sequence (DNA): TGCGCCAGCAGCTTGGGTTCAGGTTCGAGATTGTACGAGCAGTACTTC. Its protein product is CASSLGSGSRLYEQYF.

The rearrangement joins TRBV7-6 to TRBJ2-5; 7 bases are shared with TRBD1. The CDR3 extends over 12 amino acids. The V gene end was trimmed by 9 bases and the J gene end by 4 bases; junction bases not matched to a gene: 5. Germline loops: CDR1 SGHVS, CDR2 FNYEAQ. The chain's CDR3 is CASHRGGETQYF. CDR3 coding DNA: TGTGCCAGTCACAGGGGCGGAGAGACCCAGTACTTC.

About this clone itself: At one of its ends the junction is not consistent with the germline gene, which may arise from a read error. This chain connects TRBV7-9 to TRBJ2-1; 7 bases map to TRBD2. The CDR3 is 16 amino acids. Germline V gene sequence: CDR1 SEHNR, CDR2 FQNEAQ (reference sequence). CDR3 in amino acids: CSSSPRAGSSYNEQFF. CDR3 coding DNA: TGTTCCAGCAGCCCCAGAGCGGGGAGCTCCTACAATGAGCAGTTCTTC. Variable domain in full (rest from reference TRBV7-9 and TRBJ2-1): DTGVSQNPRHKITKRGQNVTFRCDPISEHNRLYWYRQTLGQGPEFLTYFQNEAQLEKSRLLSDRFSAERPKGSFSTLEIQRTEQGDSAMYLCSSSPRAGSSYNEQFFGPGTRLTVL.

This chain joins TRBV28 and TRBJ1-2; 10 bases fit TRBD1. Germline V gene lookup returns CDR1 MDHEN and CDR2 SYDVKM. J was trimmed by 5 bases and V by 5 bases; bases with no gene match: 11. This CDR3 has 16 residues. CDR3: CASSGPRQGAYYGYTF. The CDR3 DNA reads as TGTGCCAGCAGTGGACCCCGACAGGGGGCGTATTATGGCTACACCTTC.

The CDR3 nucleotides read TGTGCCAGCAGTGTCGGGACTAGCGGGTACAATGAGCAGTTCTTC. This gives the protein CASSVGTSGYNEQFF. The chain couples TRBV27 to TRBJ2-1; 12 bases are shared with TRBD2. Trimming removed 5 bases from V and 4 bases from J; junction bases left unmatched: 3. The germline CDR1 and CDR2 sequences are MNHEY and SMNVEV (reference sequence). The CDR3 loop spans 15 amino acids.

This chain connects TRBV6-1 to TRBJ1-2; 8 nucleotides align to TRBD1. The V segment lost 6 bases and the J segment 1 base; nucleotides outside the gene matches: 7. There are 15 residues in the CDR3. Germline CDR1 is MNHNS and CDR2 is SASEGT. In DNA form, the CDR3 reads TGTGCCAGCAGAACGGGGACAGGAATTAACTATGGCTACACCTTC. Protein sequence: CASRTGTGINYGYTF.